This TCR beta chain was sequenced for a study of blood T cell repertoires in COVID-19. About the study: Material from acute and convalescent COVID-19 was sourced from the United States, Italy and Spain. Sources were T cells, B-cell-depleted T cells, or PBMCs; the material itself was cDNA or gDNA.

Per the original data handling: Counts of nucleated cells, estimated from reference gene primer amplification, were obtained. Assay: immunoSEQ multiplex PCR; the TCRdb copy retains only in-frame clones and omits some. D and trimming come from the DNA, and the V and J calls and clone size come from that table. Among some 230,000 clones listed, around 84% were seen once. Trimming took 0 bases from V and 7 from J; bases not matched to a gene: 10. This CDR3 has 19 amino acids. CDR1 is SGHTA and CDR2 is FQGTGA in the germline V gene. The rearrangement uses TRBV7-3 and TRBJ2-1; 15 bases are shared with TRBD2. This receptor was taken from a woman aged 55 to 70 who had recovered from COVID-19. Input material: peripheral blood. CDR3 bases: TGTGCCAGCAGCTTAACCGGGACTAGCGGGGGGATTGTGATGAATGAGCAGTTCTTC. Encoded protein: CASSLTGTSGGIVMNEQFF.